The present T cell receptor (beta chain) was sequenced within a study of radiotherapy plus CTLA-4 blockade in lung cancer. Study-level information: Objective responses occurred in 18% of patients; over 25% had disease control. General study results and limits: Radiotherapy plus ipilimumab was followed by expansion in blood of tumor-derived TCR clones. Early blood T cell clone dynamics, with interferon-beta, were reported to best predict response.

Points on this clone: Its antigen is currently unknown.

Profiled with immunoSEQ multiplex PCR; TCRdb holds only in-frame clones, not every one. The sample includes about 97,000 clones, 60% to 75% of them seen just once. The CDR3 consists of 18 residues. Trimming cost V 2 bases and J 5 bases, with 22 bases left between them. Looked up from germline, CDR1 is SGDLS and CDR2 is YYNGEE. Focal radiation plus CTLA-4 blockade with ipilimumab was given to patients with chemo-refractory metastatic non-small-cell lung cancer. The sequences come from peripheral blood, collected from a patient treated with radiotherapy plus ipilimumab. This chain joins TRBV9 and TRBJ2-2, with D perhaps matching TRBD1 (6 bases). The sequence was collected from a human donor with non-small cell lung cancer who had a partial response to radiotherapy plus ipilimumab. Some clones in this sample may be carry-over from other donors' samples. CDR3 bases: TGTGCCAGCAGCGTTACGCCTGTGGGGGCCCGGCCGACCGGGGAGCTGTTTTTT. This translates into CASSVTPVGARPTGELFF.